This T cell receptor beta chain emerged from a study of identical twins. The table lists this clonotype with a few counts. Its antigen is still unknown. Template switching added a universal primer binding site, and final cDNA carried unique molecular identifiers. TCRdb reprocessed the 5' RACE reads with MiXCR, giving one entry per CDR3 protein. The data contain 250,000 to 300,000 distinct CDR3 sequences, approximately 8.3% of them singletons. Study results and limitations: Without tracking the same donors, conclusions rested on cross-sectional statistical analysis.

In germline, CDR1 is MNHEY, CDR2 SMNVEV (reference sequence). The length of the CDR3 is 20 residues. With 4 bases clipped from V and 4 bases from J, the junction kept 18 bases outside the gene matches. The same data also contributed to another study, on yellow fever vaccine responses in identical twins.

The chain employs TRBV27 and TRBJ2-4; TRBD2 agrees at 11 bases. The receptor was derived from a woman aged 18-35 years in good health. Sequenced input: CD8+ T cells sorted from blood. The CDR3 region is CASSSIYPLTSGSGKNIQYF. CDR3 in DNA: TGTGCCAGCAGTTCCATTTACCCCCTTACTAGCGGGAGCGGTAAAAACATTCAGTACTTC.